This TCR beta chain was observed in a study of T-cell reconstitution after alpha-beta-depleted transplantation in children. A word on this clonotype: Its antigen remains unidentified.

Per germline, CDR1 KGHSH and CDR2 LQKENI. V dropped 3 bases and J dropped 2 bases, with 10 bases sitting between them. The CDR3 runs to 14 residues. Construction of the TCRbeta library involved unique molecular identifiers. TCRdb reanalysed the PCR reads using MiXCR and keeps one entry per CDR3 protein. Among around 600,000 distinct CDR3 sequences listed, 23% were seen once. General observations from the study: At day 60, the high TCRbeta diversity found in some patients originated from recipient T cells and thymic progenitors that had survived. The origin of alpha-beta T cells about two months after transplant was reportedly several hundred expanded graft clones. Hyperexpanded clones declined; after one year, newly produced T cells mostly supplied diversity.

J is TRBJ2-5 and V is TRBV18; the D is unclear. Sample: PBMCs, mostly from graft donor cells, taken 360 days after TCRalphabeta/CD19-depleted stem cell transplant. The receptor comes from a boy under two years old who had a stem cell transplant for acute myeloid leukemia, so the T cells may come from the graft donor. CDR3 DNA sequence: TGTGCCAGCTCACCTGAACTACTACAAGAGACCCAGTACTTC. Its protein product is CASSPELLQETQYF.